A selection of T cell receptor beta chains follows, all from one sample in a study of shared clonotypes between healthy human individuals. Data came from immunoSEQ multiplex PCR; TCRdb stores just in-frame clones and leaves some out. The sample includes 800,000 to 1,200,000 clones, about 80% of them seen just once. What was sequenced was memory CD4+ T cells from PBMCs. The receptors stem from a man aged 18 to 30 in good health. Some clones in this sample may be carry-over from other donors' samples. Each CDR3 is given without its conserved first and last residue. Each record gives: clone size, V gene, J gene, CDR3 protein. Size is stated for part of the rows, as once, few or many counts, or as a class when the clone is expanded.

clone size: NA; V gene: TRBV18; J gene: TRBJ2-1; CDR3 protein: ASSPPSGSRNEQF
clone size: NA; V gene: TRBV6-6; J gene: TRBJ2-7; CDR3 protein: ASSYAGFYEQY
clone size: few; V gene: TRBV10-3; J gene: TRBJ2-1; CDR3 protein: AISEQYNEQF
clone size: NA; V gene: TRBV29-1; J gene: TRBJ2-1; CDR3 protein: SVELQGAKF
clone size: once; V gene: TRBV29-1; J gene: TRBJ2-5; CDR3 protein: SVRMETQY
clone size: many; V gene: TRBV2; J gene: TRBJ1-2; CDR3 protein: ASSDRGYGYT
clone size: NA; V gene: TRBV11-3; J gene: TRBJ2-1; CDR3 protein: ASSFGLAGSSNEQF
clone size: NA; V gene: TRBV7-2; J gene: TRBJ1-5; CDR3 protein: ASSSGQGSNQPQH
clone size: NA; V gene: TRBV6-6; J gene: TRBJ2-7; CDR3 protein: ARDARDSSYEQY
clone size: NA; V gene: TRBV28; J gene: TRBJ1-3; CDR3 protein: ASSGGGSGNTIY
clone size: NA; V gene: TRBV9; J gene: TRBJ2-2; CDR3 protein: ASSAPNGGELF
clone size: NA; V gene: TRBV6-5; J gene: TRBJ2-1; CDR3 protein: ASSGRDRYNEQF
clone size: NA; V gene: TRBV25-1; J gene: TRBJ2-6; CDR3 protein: ASSVGGSGANVLT
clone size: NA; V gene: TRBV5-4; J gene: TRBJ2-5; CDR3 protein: ASSLGLAGQETQY
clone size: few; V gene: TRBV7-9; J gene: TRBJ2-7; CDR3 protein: ASSWSAVGEQY
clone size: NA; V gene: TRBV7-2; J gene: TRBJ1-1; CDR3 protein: ASSLQAEGWAEAF
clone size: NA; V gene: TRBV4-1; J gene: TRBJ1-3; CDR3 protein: ASSQDPRSSGNTIY
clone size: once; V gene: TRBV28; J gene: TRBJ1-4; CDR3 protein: ASSLKTYRAYEKLF
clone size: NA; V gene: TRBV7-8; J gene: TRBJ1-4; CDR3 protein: ASSLVPVYNEKLF
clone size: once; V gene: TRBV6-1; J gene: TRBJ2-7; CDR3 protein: ASSVLPGQGPYEQY
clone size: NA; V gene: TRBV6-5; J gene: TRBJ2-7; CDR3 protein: ASRRDKLYEQY
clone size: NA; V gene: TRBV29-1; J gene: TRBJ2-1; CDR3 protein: SVLGLNEQF
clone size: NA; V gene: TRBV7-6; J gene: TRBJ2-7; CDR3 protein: ASSADPERPRQY
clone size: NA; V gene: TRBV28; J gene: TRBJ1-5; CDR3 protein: ASSPGGYRGQQPQH
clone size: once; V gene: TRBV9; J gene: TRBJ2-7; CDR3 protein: ASSPPGGQGSREQY
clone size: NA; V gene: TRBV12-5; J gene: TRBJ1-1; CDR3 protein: ASGFGGGGRNTEAF
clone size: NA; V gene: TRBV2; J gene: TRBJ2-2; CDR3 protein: ASGERLDTGELF
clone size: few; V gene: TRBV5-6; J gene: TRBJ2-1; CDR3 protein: ASHTPGANEQF
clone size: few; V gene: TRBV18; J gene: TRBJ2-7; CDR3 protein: ASSPLETGEQY
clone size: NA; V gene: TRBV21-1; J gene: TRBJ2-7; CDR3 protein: ASSRRKSRWGYEQY
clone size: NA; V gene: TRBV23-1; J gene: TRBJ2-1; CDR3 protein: ASSQSAGGQNEQF
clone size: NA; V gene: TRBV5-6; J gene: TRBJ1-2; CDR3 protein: ASSLEGGGYT
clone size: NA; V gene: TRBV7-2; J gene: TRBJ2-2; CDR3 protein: ASSFKGTGELF
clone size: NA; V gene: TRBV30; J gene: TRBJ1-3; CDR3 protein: AWQESGNTIY
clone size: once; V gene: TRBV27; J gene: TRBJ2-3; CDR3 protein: ASSSKAELPTDTQY
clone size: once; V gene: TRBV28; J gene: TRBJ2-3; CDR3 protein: ASSMRTAYTDTQY
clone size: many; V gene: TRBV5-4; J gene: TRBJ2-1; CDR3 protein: ASSSGTSVYNEQF
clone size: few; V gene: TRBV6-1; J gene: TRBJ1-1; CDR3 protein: ASTVSAEAF
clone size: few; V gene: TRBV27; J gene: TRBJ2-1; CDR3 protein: ASSLSGLAGEQF
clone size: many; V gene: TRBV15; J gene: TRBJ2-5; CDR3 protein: ATSNRTGSRTQY
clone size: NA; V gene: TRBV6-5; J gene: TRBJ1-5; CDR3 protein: ASSPTDGSNQPQH
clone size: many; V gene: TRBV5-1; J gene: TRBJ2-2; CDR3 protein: ASSLAGGTNTGELF
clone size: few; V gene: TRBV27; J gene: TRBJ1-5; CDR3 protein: ASSTNSNQPQH
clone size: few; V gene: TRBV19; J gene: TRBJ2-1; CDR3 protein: ASSFDRSSYNEQF
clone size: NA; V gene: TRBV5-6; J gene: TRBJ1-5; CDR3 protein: ASSPGRNQPQH
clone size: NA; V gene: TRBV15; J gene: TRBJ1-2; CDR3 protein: ATSRDRGAQLYGYT
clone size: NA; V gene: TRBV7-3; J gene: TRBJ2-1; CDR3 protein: ASSLPGTSGRMNEQF
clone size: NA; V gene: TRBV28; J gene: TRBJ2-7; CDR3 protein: ASSGGGLAVSYEQY
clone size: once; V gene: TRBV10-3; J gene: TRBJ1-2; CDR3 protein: AISSGTANYGYT
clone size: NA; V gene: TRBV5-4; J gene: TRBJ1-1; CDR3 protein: ASSLRQGVNTEAF
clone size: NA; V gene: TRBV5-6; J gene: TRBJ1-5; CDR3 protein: ASSLGTGGASQPQH
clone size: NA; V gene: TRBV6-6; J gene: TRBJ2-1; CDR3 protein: ASSYGLGHNEQF
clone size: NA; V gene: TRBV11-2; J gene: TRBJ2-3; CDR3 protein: ASSLGPRSDTQY
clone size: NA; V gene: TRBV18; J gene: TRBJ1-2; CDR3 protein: ASSPGGVQGYT
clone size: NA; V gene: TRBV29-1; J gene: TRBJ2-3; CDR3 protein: SGGTSGSTDTQY